These 30 T cell receptor beta chains were all obtained from the same sample, sequenced in a study of T cells in Graves' hyperthyroidism and ophthalmopathy (dated by TCRdb to the late 2010s). Library creation used multiplex PCR. Sequencing instrument: Illumina HiSeq 2000. TCR beta CDR3 regions were amplified from RNA transcripts. A first-round RT-PCR of the TCR CDR3 used the HTBI primer set with the Qiagen OneStep RT-PCR kit. TCRdb cleaned the public reads at Q25 with fastp, built clones with MiXCR and kept in-frame beta chains. One record per CDR3 amino acid sequence lists the most common genes and DNA. The sample records 300,000 or so distinct CDR3 sequences, about 17% of which are singletons. Around 57% of the sample goes to the ten largest clones. Sequencing used blood. These receptors originate from a woman aged 60 to 75 with Graves' ophthalmopathy.

There are many counts of this clonotype. The chain carries TRBV2 and TRBJ2-7; D is perhaps TRBD1 (6 bases). Deletions cut 4 bases from V and 4 bases from J, with 14 bases between. Germline loops: CDR1 SNHLY, CDR2 FYNNEI. The CDR3 totals 14 residues. CDR3: CASSGGQSFYEQYF. The CDR3 coding sequence is TGTGCCAGCAGTGGGGGACAAAGTTTTTACGAGCAGTACTTC.

A few counts support this clonotype. The chain carries TRBV6-2 or TRBV6-3 and TRBJ2-7, with 7 bases aligning to TRBD1. J gave up 5 bases and V 4 bases, and 11 bases lay outside the gene matches. The CDR3 runs 15 residues. CDR1 is MNHEY and CDR2 is SVGEGT in the germline V gene. DNA for the CDR3: TGTGCCAGCAGTTCACGGACAGGTCGACCCAACGAGCAGTACTTC. It is translated as CASSSRTGRPNEQYF.

Only a few counts were recorded for this clonotype. The rearrangement uses TRBV11-2 and TRBJ2-7; maybe TRBD1 (5 bases). CDR1 and CDR2 from the germline V gene are SGHAT and FQNNGV. The ends were cut back, 7 bases at V and 2 bases at J, with 21 bases in the middle. This CDR3 is built from 16 residues. The CDR3 loop reads CASTPPPGLGPYEQYF. The CDR3 DNA sequence: TGTGCCAGCACCCCCCCCCCAGGGTTGGGGCCCTACGAGCAGTACTTC. Based on the CDR3 plus reference TRBV11-2 and TRBJ2-7, the full variable domain is EAGVAQSPRYKIIEKRQSVAFWCNPISGHATLYWYQQILGQGPKLLIQFQNNGVVDDSQLPKDRFSAERLKGVDSTLKIQPAKLEDSAVYLCASTPPPGLGPYEQYFGPGTRLTVT.

The sample holds many counts of this clonotype. V usage is TRBV30 and J usage is TRBJ2-1; perhaps TRBD2 as D (5 bases). Looked up from germline, CDR1 is GTSNPN and CDR2 is SVGIG (reference sequence). The V end lost 3 bases, the J end lost 2 bases, and 14 bases lay between the germline ends. The CDR3 is made up of 15 amino acids. CDR3 coding DNA: TGTGCCTGGAGGCTCAATCGAGGGCCCTACAATGAGCAGTTCTTC. The encoded protein is CAWRLNRGPYNEQFF.

The sample holds many counts of this clonotype. The V call is TRBV2, the J call TRBJ1-2; the D gene is possibly TRBD1 (5 bases). CDR3 length: 11 amino acids. Germline CDR1 is SNHLY and CDR2 is FYNNEI. V lost 7 bases, J lost 5 bases, and 8 bases lay in between. CDR3 coding DNA: TGTGCCAGCAAACAGGAGTATGGCTACACCTTC. It encodes CASKQEYGYTF.

V gene TRBV7-3 combines with J gene TRBJ2-3; D gene ambiguous. Between the trimmed V and J ends, which lost 4 bases and 2 bases, there was a span of 4 bases. The CDR3 has 12 amino acids. The germline CDR1 and CDR2 sequences are SGHTA and FQGTGA. DNA for the CDR3: TGTGCCAGCAGCTCTATCACAGATACGCAGTATTTT. Protein product: CASSSITDTQYF.

Comment on this clonotype: A read error may explain this, as a much larger clone is one base away. V usage is TRBV9 and J usage is TRBJ1-2; tentative D call: TRBD1 (5 bases). This CDR3 contains 14 residues. Germline V gene sequence: CDR1 SGDLS, CDR2 YYNGEE. Trimming stripped 3 bases from V and 4 bases from J, with 13 bases between. CDR3 sequence (DNA): TGTGCCAGCAGCGGTACCGGGACGAGCTATGGCTACACCTTC. Residues: CASSGTGTSYGYTF.

This clonotype was recorded at least ten times. The chain joins TRBV18 to TRBJ2-7; 8 nucleotides align to TRBD1. The CDR3 extends over 15 amino acids. Germline-derived CDR1 and CDR2 are KGHSH and LQKENI. V lost 5 bases and J lost 5; bases outside the gene matches: 11. Written as DNA, the CDR3 is TGTGCCAGCTCAAAGGGCCAGGGGGCGCTTAACGAGCAGTACTTC. This codes for CASSKGQGALNEQYF.

The chain couples TRBV10-3 to TRBJ2-3; the D gene is possibly TRBD1 (5 bases). CDR1 and CDR2 (germline): ENHRY, SYGVKD. Trimming pared 7 bases from V and 0 bases from J, leaving 14 bases between. The CDR3 extends over 15 amino acids. The CDR3 DNA reads TGTGCCATCACCCTGACAGACTCTAGCACAGATACGCAGTATTTT. Amino acid sequence: CAITLTDSSTDTQYF.

The chain is built from TRBV9 and TRBJ2-3; D gene unclear. With 0 bases removed from V and 2 bases from J, the gap between germline ends came to 10 bases. CDR3 length: 15 residues. Germline CDR1 and CDR2: SGDLS and YYNGEE. As DNA, the CDR3 is TGTGCCAGCAGCGTAGGCCCCCAGAACACAGATACGCAGTATTTT. Amino acid sequence: CASSVGPQNTDTQYF. Together with reference TRBV9 and TRBJ2-3, the CDR3 gives the full variable domain: DSGVTQTPKHLITATGQRVTLRCSPRSGDLSVYWYQQSLDQGLQFLIQYYNGEERAKGNILERFSAQQFPDLHSELNLSSLELGDSALYFCASSVGPQNTDTQYFGPGTRLTVL.

Details on this clonotype: This clone may be a read error of a much larger clone one base away. The J gene is TRBJ1-4, the V gene TRBV7-2, with unresolved D. Trimming took off 5 bases at V and 7 bases at J, with 14 bases between the two ends. The CDR3 sequence is 14 residues long. Germline values: CDR1 SGHTA, CDR2 FQGNSA. The CDR3 DNA reads as TGTACCAGCAGCCCGGGCCGGTGGGGTGAAAAACTGTTTTTT. Protein product: CTSSPGRWGEKLFF.

Comments on this clonotype: Since a much larger clone is just one base distant, this may be a read error. This chain links TRBV7-6 with TRBJ1-1; D may be TRBD1 (5 bases). Germline V gives CDR1 SGHVS, CDR2 FNYEAQ. This CDR3 is built from 13 residues. For the CDR3, the DNA is TGTGCCAGCGGCTTCGAGAGGGGCACTGAAGCTTTCTTT. This gives the protein CASGFERGTEAFF.

V and J are TRBV4-3 and TRBJ1-2; TRBD1 matches 7 bases. Unmatched junction bases numbered 6, after V lost 0 bases and J lost 5 bases. CDR1 LGHNA and CDR2 YSLEER come from the germline V gene. The CDR3 is 15 residues long. The CDR3 protein is CASSQDSGQKYGYTF. DNA of the CDR3: TGCGCCAGCAGCCAAGATTCGGGACAGAAATATGGCTACACCTTC.

This clonotype was observed many times. V and J are TRBV20-1 and TRBJ1-1; D gene ambiguous. V gave up 4 bases and J gave up 0 bases, with 9 bases separating them. The CDR3 extends over 13 amino acids. Germline-derived CDR1 and CDR2 are DFQATT and SNEGSKA (reference sequence). CDR3 residues: CSAMAHMNTEAFF. DNA for the CDR3: TGCAGTGCTATGGCCCACATGAACACTGAAGCTTTCTTT.

This clonotype was observed at least ten times. Here the CDR3 DNA reads TGTGCCAGCAGACCCGGGAGGGTTGCGGGTTCTAGCACAGATACGCAGTATTTT. Encoded protein: CASRPGRVAGSSTDTQYF. The chain has TRBV7-8 and TRBJ2-3; 8 nucleotides agree with TRBD2. Germline CDR1 reads SGHVS; CDR2 reads FQNEAQ. This CDR3 has 18 residues. V lost 6 bases to trimming and J lost 0 bases; unmatched junction nucleotides: 14.

This clonotype was counted many times. The chain employs TRBV7-6 and TRBJ2-5; 9 positions agree with TRBD2. Germline V lookup: CDR1 SGHVS, CDR2 FNYEAQ. Germline trimming cut 1 base from V and 8 bases from J; bases unmatched to any gene: 8. CDR3 length: 15 amino acids. The CDR3 bases are TGTGCCAGCAGCTTAGGGCTAGCGGGGATAACAACCCAGTACTTC. This gives the protein CASSLGLAGITTQYF.

This clonotype was seen at least ten times. This chain joins TRBV28 and TRBJ2-5, with a weak D call TRBD1 (6 bases). Germline V gene data show CDR1 as MDHEN and CDR2 as SYDVKM. This CDR3 comprises 12 residues. The V gene lost 8 bases and the J gene lost 2 bases, with 9 bases spanning the gap. CDR3 bases: TGTGCCAGCCGAGGACAGCAAGAGACCCAGTACTTC. This translates into CASRGQQETQYF.

This clonotype was seen only a few times. J is TRBJ2-1 and V is TRBV4-2, with D perhaps matching TRBD2 (5 bases). V lost 0 bases and J 3 bases, leaving 12 bases between the germline ends. The CDR3 is 16 amino acids. Looked up from germline, CDR1 is LGHNA and CDR2 is YNFKEQ. The CDR3 here is CASSQEPASNYNEQFF. CDR3 coding DNA: TGTGCCAGCAGCCAAGAGCCCGCTAGCAACTACAATGAGCAGTTCTTC.

The table lists this clonotype with a few counts. The chain joins TRBV20-1 to TRBJ1-6; 9 nucleotides match TRBD1. Germline CDR1 DFQATT, CDR2 SNEGSKA (reference sequence). The trim removed 4 bases at V and 7 bases at J, leaving 8 bases unmatched. The length of the CDR3 is 15 residues. The CDR3 sequence is CSANPSDRGNSPLHF. The CDR3 nucleotides are TGCAGTGCTAATCCTTCGGACAGGGGAAATTCACCCCTCCACTTT.

The rearrangement joins TRBV3-1 to TRBJ1-6; TRBD1 matches at 8 bases. Germline V CDR1 and CDR2: LGHDT, YNNKEL (reference sequence). This CDR3 spans 12 amino acids. The V and J ends lost 1 base and 14 bases, in that order; junction bases with no gene match: 1. The chain's CDR3 is CASSQGTGSLHF. The CDR3 DNA sequence: TGTGCCAGCAGCCAAGGGACAGGGTCCCTCCACTTT. Complete variable domain (other parts from reference TRBV3-1 and TRBJ1-6): DTAVSQTPKYLVTQMGNDKSIKCEQNLGHDTMYWYKQDSKKFLKIMFSYNNKELIINETVPNRFSPKSPDKAHLNLHINSLELGDSAVYFCASSQGTGSLHFGNGTRLTVT.

J is TRBJ2-1 and V is TRBV7-2; 7 nucleotides align to TRBD1. CDR3 length equals 16 residues. The germline gives CDR1 SGHTA, CDR2 FQGNSA. The V segment lost 5 bases and the J segment 8 bases; nucleotides outside the gene matches: 15. CDR3 coding DNA: TGTGCCAGCAGCACGAGCGACAGGGACGAAATATATGAGCAGTTCTTC. This sequence encodes CASSTSDRDEIYEQFF.

This clonotype was picked up many times. V usage is TRBV6-2 or TRBV6-3 and J usage is TRBJ2-1, with TRBD2 matching over 9 bases. CDR3 size: 16 residues. Germline lookup yields CDR1 MNHEY and CDR2 SVGEGT. V lost 8 bases and J lost 9; bases outside the gene matches: 17. The CDR3 sequence: CASLAPSGLASGEQFF. CDR3 bases: TGTGCCAGCCTCGCGCCCTCGGGACTAGCATCCGGTGAGCAGTTCTTC.

There are many counts of this clonotype. The genes are TRBV7-6 and TRBJ2-7, with 7 bases identical to TRBD1. V shed 2 bases and J 7 bases; nucleotides not matched to a gene: 5. CDR1 and CDR2 (germline): SGHVS, FNYEAQ. The CDR3 loop spans 13 amino acids. The DNA for the CDR3 is TGTGCCAGCAGCTTAAAGACAGGGTGGGAGCAGTACTTC. Protein product: CASSLKTGWEQYF.

In its sample, this clonotype was seen many times. The chain employs TRBV13 and TRBJ1-1; D gene unclear. The CDR3 extends over 13 amino acids. CDR1 PRHDT and CDR2 FYEKMQ come from the germline V gene (reference sequence). V lost 5 bases to trimming and J lost 4 bases, with 11 bases between them. CDR3 protein: CASSPTATTEAFF. For the CDR3, the DNA is TGTGCCAGCAGCCCAACGGCCACCACTGAAGCTTTCTTT.

J is TRBJ1-1 and V is TRBV6-1; TRBD1 agrees at 7 bases. J was trimmed by 4 bases and V by 1 base; bases with no gene match: 3. The CDR3 is 14 residues long. Germline-derived CDR1 and CDR2 are MNHNS and SASEGT. CDR3 protein: CASSEGQGSTEAFF. The CDR3 region has the DNA TGTGCCAGCAGTGAAGGACAGGGAAGCACTGAAGCTTTCTTT.

This clonotype was seen more than once but under ten times. The rearrangement uses TRBV6-2 or TRBV6-3 and TRBJ2-4, with unresolved D. The CDR3 contains 15 residues. The germline gives CDR1 MNHEY, CDR2 SVGEGT. Trimming removed 6 bases from V and 3 bases from J, with 15 bases in between. Here the CDR3 DNA reads TGTGCCAGCAGGCTCGGAAGGGCCGGCAAAAACATTCAGTACTTC. This translates into CASRLGRAGKNIQYF.

For this clonotype: The junction departs from the called germline gene at one end, perhaps through a read error. The chain joins TRBV6-2 or TRBV6-3 to TRBJ2-1; 7 nucleotides match TRBD2. CDR1 is MNHEY and CDR2 is SVGEGT in the germline V gene. The CDR3 spans 16 residues. In DNA, the CDR3 is TGTGCCAGCAGTTACTCCTCGGGACTATCCTACAATGGGCAGTTCTTC. Encoded protein: CASSYSSGLSYNGQFF.

This clonotype was counted only a few times. The chain joins TRBV20-1 to TRBJ2-5; TRBD1 matches 10 bases. The junction had 9 bases not matched to a gene; V was cut back by 5 bases and J by 6 bases. This CDR3 is built from 14 residues. Germline V lookup: CDR1 DFQATT, CDR2 SNEGSKA (reference sequence). The CDR3 region has the DNA TGCAGTGCTCGACAGGGGGCGAGGCTGAAGACCCAGTACTTC. It yields the protein CSARQGARLKTQYF.

This clonotype was seen repeatedly, ten times or more. This chain joins TRBV20-1 and TRBJ2-5; 13 nucleotides agree with TRBD2. Trimming at V came to 5 bases and at J to 4 bases, leaving 10 bases not matched to a gene. CDR1 is DFQATT and CDR2 is SNEGSKA in the germline V gene (reference sequence). This CDR3 comprises 16 residues. CDR3 nucleotides: TGCAGTGCTGATACACTAGCGGGGGGGCCGGGAGAGACCCAGTACTTC. This gives the protein CSADTLAGGPGETQYF.

The chain has TRBV7-3 and TRBJ2-3, with D perhaps matching TRBD1 (6 bases). The CDR3 covers 15 residues. V was pared by 3 bases and J by 4 bases, with 14 bases between. Looked up from germline, CDR1 is SGHTA and CDR2 is FQGTGA. The CDR3 is CASSLSTGPPDTQYF. The CDR3 DNA reads as TGTGCCAGCAGCTTGAGTACAGGGCCCCCAGATACGCAGTATTTT.